The rows below give T cell receptor beta chains drawn from one sample of a study of T cells after yellow fever vaccination. TCRdb passed the 5' RACE reads through MiXCR, listing each CDR3 protein once. This sample carries 300,000 to 350,000 distinct CDR3 sequences, around 4.5% of them seen once, and the ten largest clones take just under 20%. The sample was PBMCs, taken 15 days after the yellow fever booster vaccination. The receptors were sampled from a man between 18 and 35 years old who received the YFV17D yellow fever vaccine. CDR3s include the opening cysteine and the closing phenylalanine or tryptophan. Fields, in order: V gene, clone size, J gene, D gene, CDR3 protein, CDR3 DNA. D genes are given only for firm matches. Clone size appears in some rows only: once, few, many, or a class for an expanded clone.

TRBV12-3/TRBV12-4	NA	TRBJ1-2	NA	CASSSGAEGYYGYTF	TGTGCCAGCAGTTCCGGTGCCGAGGGCTACTATGGCTACACCTTC
TRBV5-1	many	TRBJ2-7	NA	CASSLDGAYEQYF	TGCGCCAGCAGCTTGGACGGGGCCTACGAGCAGTACTTC
TRBV6-4	many	TRBJ2-1	TRBD2	CASSDSTSGGDEQFF	TGTGCCAGCAGTGACTCGACTAGCGGGGGGGATGAGCAGTTCTTC
TRBV6-5	few	TRBJ1-6	NA	CASSYTSSPLHF	TGTGCCAGCAGTTACACCTCCTCACCCCTCCACTTT
TRBV11-2	NA	TRBJ2-3	TRBD2	CASSFDWGGRYF	TGTGCCAGCAGCTTCGACTGGGGGGGTCGGTATTTT
TRBV7-2	few	TRBJ1-2	TRBD1	CASTPPRGGDSSNYGYTF	TGTGCCAGCACCCCCCCACGGGGGGGGGACAGCTCCAACTATGGCTACACCTTC
TRBV6-6	few	TRBJ2-3	TRBD2	CASYGGTNTQYF	TGTGCCAGCTACGGGGGGACGAATACGCAGTATTTT
TRBV2	few	TRBJ1-1	NA	CASSGPVAEAFF	TGTGCCAGCAGCGGTCCGGTCGCTGAAGCTTTCTTT
TRBV7-9	many	TRBJ1-2	NA	CASSSVNRGYTF	TGTGCCAGCAGCTCCGTAAACCGCGGCTACACCTTC
TRBV5-1	few	TRBJ1-4	NA	CASSSLSPNEKLFF	TGCGCCAGCAGCTCCTTATCGCCTAATGAAAAACTGTTTTTT
TRBV20-1	many	TRBJ2-4	NA	CSATRDILVKNIQYF	TGCAGTGCTACCCGGGACATCCTTGTCAAAAACATTCAGTACTTC
TRBV5-6	NA	TRBJ2-3	NA	CASNIQDQNTQYF	TGTGCCAGCAACATACAGGACCAGAATACGCAGTATTTT
TRBV5-1	few	TRBJ2-1	NA	CASSLARGGDEQFF	TGCGCCAGCAGCTTGGCCCGGGGTGGCGATGAGCAGTTCTTC
TRBV15	NA	TRBJ2-1	TRBD1	CATSRDQGAYNEQFF	TGTGCCACCAGCAGGGATCAGGGGGCTTACAATGAGCAGTTCTTC
TRBV7-3	many	TRBJ1-2	NA	CASRARGRTAYGYTF	TGTGCCAGCAGGGCCCGTGGGAGAACCGCCTATGGCTACACCTTC
TRBV27	many	TRBJ2-2	NA	CASSFIARELFF	TGTGCCAGCAGTTTTATCGCCCGGGAGCTGTTTTTT
TRBV20-1	many	TRBJ2-2	TRBD2	CSAASLAGDGELFF	TGCAGTGCCGCGTCACTAGCGGGGGACGGGGAGCTGTTTTTT
TRBV7-2	many	TRBJ2-4	NA	CASSSRRGRDIQYF	TGTGCCAGCAGCTCCCGGAGGGGTCGCGACATTCAGTACTTC
TRBV5-1	few	TRBJ2-7	NA	CASSPVGTGTYEQYF	TGCGCCAGCAGCCCAGTTGGGACTGGTACCTACGAGCAGTACTTC
TRBV7-2	few	TRBJ2-2	TRBD1	CASSPQGSNTGELFF	TGTGCCAGCAGCCCACAGGGGAGCAACACCGGGGAGCTGTTTTTT
TRBV7-2	few	TRBJ2-3	TRBD2	CASSQPSGHPADTQYF	TGTGCCAGCAGCCAGCCTAGCGGCCATCCGGCAGATACGCAGTATTTT
TRBV12-3/TRBV12-4	few	TRBJ1-3	NA	CASSLDGNSGNTIYF	TGTGCCAGCAGTTTGGACGGGAACTCTGGAAACACCATATATTTT
TRBV29-1	many	TRBJ1-1	NA	CSVEMGNTEAFF	TGCAGCGTTGAAATGGGGAACACTGAAGCTTTCTTT